The rows below give T cell receptor beta chains drawn from one sample of a study of CD8 T cells in ankylosing spondylitis. TCRdb reanalysed the 5' RACE reads using MiXCR and keeps one entry per CDR3 protein. The profile covers some 90,000 distinct CDR3 sequences, with around 30% appearing a single time and less than 60% taken by the ten largest. Source material: blood, either unsorted or a sorted T cell fraction (not recorded which). These receptor sequences come from a male donor with ankylosing spondylitis or in good health (not recorded which). Each CDR3 is given with its conserved first and last residue. A D gene is named only where the DNA matches it firmly. The size entry is marked missing in some rows and otherwise reads once, few, many or a size class.

clone_size: .; v_call: TRBV6-1; d_call: TRBD1; j_call: TRBJ1-5; cdr3_aa: CASSRGTASNQPQHF; cdr3_nt: TGTGCCAGCAGCAGGGGGACGGCGAGCAATCAGCCCCAGCATTTT
clone_size: few; v_call: TRBV9; d_call: TRBD2; j_call: TRBJ2-3; cdr3_aa: CASSVEGTSGSVRPDTQYF; cdr3_nt: TGTGCCAGCAGCGTAGAAGGGACTAGCGGGAGTGTTCGACCAGATACGCAGTATTTT
clone_size: many; v_call: TRBV7-2; d_call: TRBD2; j_call: TRBJ2-5; cdr3_aa: CASSLSGGGTQYF; cdr3_nt: TGTGCCAGCAGCTTAAGCGGGGGAGGGACCCAGTACTTC
clone_size: .; v_call: TRBV5-1; d_call: .; j_call: TRBJ1-1; cdr3_aa: CASRAGMNTEAFF; cdr3_nt: TGCGCCAGCAGGGCGGGCATGAACACTGAAGCTTTCTTT
clone_size: few; v_call: TRBV2; d_call: .; j_call: TRBJ2-1; cdr3_aa: CASSGGSVDEQFF; cdr3_nt: TGTGCCAGCAGTGGCGGTAGTGTGGATGAGCAGTTCTTC
clone_size: .; v_call: TRBV24-1; d_call: .; j_call: TRBJ2-6; cdr3_aa: CATSDTVAGANVLTF; cdr3_nt: TGTGCCACCAGTGATACGGTCGCGGGGGCCAACGTCCTGACTTTC
clone_size: few; v_call: TRBV7-8; d_call: TRBD1; j_call: TRBJ2-7; cdr3_aa: CASSYRDRGPYEQYF; cdr3_nt: TGTGCCAGCAGCTACCGGGACAGAGGTCCCTACGAGCAGTACTTC
clone_size: .; v_call: TRBV5-6; d_call: .; j_call: TRBJ2-3; cdr3_aa: CASSSGSRRSADTQYF; cdr3_nt: TGTGCCAGCAGCTCCGGGAGCAGACGGTCAGCAGATACGCAGTATTTT
clone_size: .; v_call: TRBV27; d_call: .; j_call: TRBJ1-1; cdr3_aa: CASSSAGGESPEAFF; cdr3_nt: TGTGCCAGCAGTTCTGCAGGTGGGGAGAGTCCTGAAGCTTTCTTT
clone_size: .; v_call: TRBV7-2; d_call: TRBD2; j_call: TRBJ2-2; cdr3_aa: CASSFQRGAGGELFF; cdr3_nt: TGTGCCAGCAGCTTTCAGCGGGGGGCCGGCGGGGAGCTGTTTTTT
clone_size: .; v_call: TRBV20-1; d_call: .; j_call: TRBJ1-2; cdr3_aa: CSARVITEGYGYTF; cdr3_nt: TGCAGTGCTAGAGTTATCACGGAAGGCTATGGCTACACCTTC
clone_size: .; v_call: TRBV18; d_call: .; j_call: TRBJ1-1; cdr3_aa: CASSPPGTSSTEAFF; cdr3_nt: TGTGCCAGCTCACCGCCCGGGACTTCGAGCACTGAAGCTTTCTTT
clone_size: .; v_call: TRBV6-2/TRBV6-3; d_call: .; j_call: TRBJ1-1; cdr3_aa: CASSLMRTAEAFF; cdr3_nt: TGTGCCAGCAGTCTAATGCGAACGGCTGAAGCTTTCTTT
clone_size: few; v_call: TRBV7-2; d_call: .; j_call: TRBJ1-3; cdr3_aa: CASSSNAGGTGNTIYF; cdr3_nt: TGTGCCAGCAGCTCGAACGCGGGGGGAACTGGAAACACCATATATTTT
clone_size: .; v_call: TRBV6-1; d_call: TRBD2; j_call: TRBJ2-4; cdr3_aa: CASGLAGGQQYIQYF; cdr3_nt: TGTGCCAGCGGACTAGCGGGGGGGCAGCAATACATTCAGTACTTC
clone_size: .; v_call: TRBV7-9; d_call: .; j_call: TRBJ2-3; cdr3_aa: CASSSGITDTQYF; cdr3_nt: TGTGCCAGCAGCTCCGGGATCACAGATACGCAGTATTTT
clone_size: .; v_call: TRBV12-3/TRBV12-4; d_call: .; j_call: TRBJ2-1; cdr3_aa: CASSPRSGDNEQFF; cdr3_nt: TGTGCCAGCAGTCCCCGGTCAGGGGACAATGAGCAGTTCTTC
clone_size: .; v_call: TRBV5-1; d_call: .; j_call: TRBJ2-3; cdr3_aa: CASSLVSPLNLRDTQYF; cdr3_nt: TGCGCCAGCAGCTTGGTTTCTCCCTTAAATCTGAGAGATACGCAGTATTTT
clone_size: .; v_call: TRBV5-1; d_call: TRBD2; j_call: TRBJ2-1; cdr3_aa: CASSLEAGRHNEQFF; cdr3_nt: TGCGCCAGCAGCTTGGAAGCGGGGCGACACAATGAGCAGTTCTTC
clone_size: many; v_call: TRBV5-5; d_call: .; j_call: TRBJ2-1; cdr3_aa: CASSLVASTYNEQFF; cdr3_nt: TGTGCCAGCAGCTTGGTAGCCAGTACATACAATGAGCAGTTCTTC
clone_size: .; v_call: TRBV7-2; d_call: TRBD2; j_call: TRBJ2-5; cdr3_aa: CASSVPSGQETQYF; cdr3_nt: TGTGCCAGCAGCGTTCCTAGCGGGCAAGAGACCCAGTACTTC
clone_size: .; v_call: TRBV5-8; d_call: .; j_call: TRBJ2-4; cdr3_aa: CASSLRRGPQYF; cdr3_nt: TGTGCCAGCAGCCTGAGGCGGGGGCCCCAGTACTTC
clone_size: .; v_call: TRBV7-8; d_call: TRBD2; j_call: TRBJ2-1; cdr3_aa: CASSGTSAYNEQFF; cdr3_nt: TGTGCCAGCAGCGGGACTAGCGCCTACAATGAGCAGTTCTTC
clone_size: few; v_call: TRBV18; d_call: .; j_call: TRBJ1-2; cdr3_aa: CASSPHETEGYTF; cdr3_nt: TGTGCCAGCTCCCCCCATGAGACGGAGGGCTACACCTTC
clone_size: .; v_call: TRBV5-1; d_call: .; j_call: TRBJ1-3; cdr3_aa: CASSLSGLTGNTIYF; cdr3_nt: TGCGCCAGCAGCTTATCCGGACTAACTGGAAACACCATATATTTT
clone_size: .; v_call: TRBV5-8; d_call: .; j_call: TRBJ2-3; cdr3_aa: CASSLFHGTSTDTQYF; cdr3_nt: TGTGCCAGCAGCTTGTTCCACGGGACCAGCACAGATACGCAGTATTTT
clone_size: few; v_call: TRBV20-1; d_call: .; j_call: TRBJ2-5; cdr3_aa: CSARALAGETQYF; cdr3_nt: TGCAGTGCTAGAGCTCTAGCTGGGGAGACCCAGTACTTC
clone_size: few; v_call: TRBV20-1; d_call: .; j_call: TRBJ2-5; cdr3_aa: CSASGATAETQYF; cdr3_nt: TGCAGTGCCTCGGGGGCCACAGCAGAGACCCAGTACTTC
clone_size: .; v_call: TRBV5-1; d_call: TRBD2; j_call: TRBJ2-2; cdr3_aa: CASRLAGVGELFF; cdr3_nt: TGCGCCAGTCGACTAGCGGGAGTCGGGGAGCTGTTTTTT
clone_size: few; v_call: TRBV6-5; d_call: .; j_call: TRBJ1-1; cdr3_aa: CASSYSSNLGEDTEAFF; cdr3_nt: TGTGCCAGCAGTTACTCCAGCAACCTCGGGGAAGACACTGAAGCTTTCTTT
clone_size: few; v_call: TRBV3-1; d_call: .; j_call: TRBJ1-2; cdr3_aa: CASSLILGGYTF; cdr3_nt: TGTGCCAGCAGCCTCATATTGGGCGGCTACACCTTC
clone_size: .; v_call: TRBV5-6; d_call: .; j_call: TRBJ2-3; cdr3_aa: CASSLWSDTQYF; cdr3_nt: TGTGCCAGCAGCTTGTGGTCAGATACGCAGTATTTT
clone_size: .; v_call: TRBV6-1; d_call: TRBD2; j_call: TRBJ2-2; cdr3_aa: CASCREGGSITGELFF; cdr3_nt: TGTGCCAGCTGCCGAGAAGGCGGGAGTATTACCGGGGAGCTGTTTTTT
clone_size: .; v_call: TRBV20-1; d_call: .; j_call: TRBJ2-1; cdr3_aa: CSAPGRQVDSYNEQFF; cdr3_nt: TGCAGTGCCCCGGGGCGGCAGGTCGATTCCTACAATGAGCAGTTCTTC
clone_size: .; v_call: TRBV2; d_call: .; j_call: TRBJ2-5; cdr3_aa: CASGTIWETQYF; cdr3_nt: TGTGCCAGCGGGACAATCTGGGAGACCCAGTACTTC
clone_size: few; v_call: TRBV7-2; d_call: .; j_call: TRBJ1-2; cdr3_aa: CASSLVAGETYGYTF; cdr3_nt: TGTGCCAGCAGCTTAGTTGCAGGCGAAACCTATGGCTACACCTTC
clone_size: .; v_call: TRBV3-1; d_call: TRBD2; j_call: TRBJ2-5; cdr3_aa: CASSQGLAGLGETQYF; cdr3_nt: TGTGCCAGCAGCCAAGGGTTAGCGGGGTTGGGAGAGACCCAGTACTTC
clone_size: .; v_call: TRBV7-6; d_call: TRBD2; j_call: TRBJ2-3; cdr3_aa: CASSLLGLAGGPSDTQYF; cdr3_nt: TGTGCCAGCAGCTTACTAGGCCTAGCGGGGGGGCCATCAGATACGCAGTATTTT
clone_size: .; v_call: TRBV12-3/TRBV12-4; d_call: .; j_call: TRBJ2-1; cdr3_aa: CASSFSASAYNEQFF; cdr3_nt: TGTGCCAGCAGTTTTTCGGCTAGCGCGTACAATGAGCAGTTCTTC
clone_size: few; v_call: TRBV7-3; d_call: .; j_call: TRBJ2-2; cdr3_aa: CASSLSGGSSTGELFF; cdr3_nt: TGTGCCAGCAGCTTAAGTGGAGGGTCCAGCACCGGGGAGCTGTTTTTT
clone_size: .; v_call: TRBV12-3/TRBV12-4; d_call: TRBD1; j_call: TRBJ2-3; cdr3_aa: CASSTGTVTQYF; cdr3_nt: TGTGCCAGCAGTACCGGGACAGTTACGCAGTATTTT